This is a list of T cell receptor beta chains from one sample in a study of T cell responses to AZD1222 COVID-19 vaccine. Measured with immunoSEQ multiplex PCR; TCRdb has only the in-frame clones, and not every one. The table records 150,000 or so clones, 80% to 95% of them present only once. The sequenced sample was peripheral blood, obtained 28 days after the second AZD1222 dose. These receptors were taken from an adult who received the AZD1222 COVID-19 vaccine. Both conserved end residues are part of each CDR3. A D gene is named only where the DNA matches it firmly. Not all rows give a size; the values are once, few, many and, for expanded clones, a class.

v_call: TRBV27; d_call: TRBD1; clone_size: .; j_call: TRBJ1-2; cdr3_aa: CASSSRTGNYGYTF; cdr3_nt: TGTGCCAGCAGTTCAAGGACAGGAAACTATGGCTACACCTTC
v_call: TRBV28; d_call: .; clone_size: .; j_call: TRBJ1-4; cdr3_aa: CASSSFGPGGLFF; cdr3_nt: TGTGCCAGCAGTTCGTTTGGCCCCGGGGGACTGTTTTTT
v_call: TRBV28; d_call: .; clone_size: .; j_call: TRBJ1-6; cdr3_aa: CASRRPNSPLHF; cdr3_nt: TGTGCCAGCAGACGACCTAATTCACCCCTCCACTTT
v_call: TRBV28; d_call: TRBD1; clone_size: .; j_call: TRBJ1-6; cdr3_aa: CASNLWTGGSSPLHF; cdr3_nt: TGTGCCAGCAACCTCTGGACAGGGGGCTCTTCACCCCTCCACTTT
v_call: TRBV5-4; d_call: .; clone_size: few; j_call: TRBJ1-6; cdr3_aa: CASSSPQGNSPLHF; cdr3_nt: TGTGCCAGCAGCTCACCCCAGGGGAATTCACCCCTCCACTTT
v_call: TRBV20-1; d_call: .; clone_size: .; j_call: TRBJ1-2; cdr3_aa: CSAREDYGYTF; cdr3_nt: TGCAGTGCTAGAGAGGACTATGGCTACACCTTC
v_call: TRBV6-5; d_call: TRBD2; clone_size: .; j_call: TRBJ2-1; cdr3_aa: CASSYRVAGGGNEQFF; cdr3_nt: TGTGCCAGCAGTTACAGGGTAGCGGGAGGGGGGAATGAGCAGTTCTTC
v_call: TRBV5-5; d_call: .; clone_size: .; j_call: TRBJ1-5; cdr3_aa: CASSLAPTREQPQHF; cdr3_nt: TGTGCCAGCAGCTTGGCGCCAACGCGGGAACAGCCCCAGCATTTT
v_call: TRBV5-1; d_call: .; clone_size: .; j_call: TRBJ2-7; cdr3_aa: CATPRQHSSYEQYF; cdr3_nt: TGCGCCACTCCTCGGCAGCACAGCTCCTACGAGCAGTACTTC
v_call: TRBV6-1; d_call: TRBD2; clone_size: .; j_call: TRBJ2-3; cdr3_aa: CASSEVAGGVSDTQYF; cdr3_nt: TGTGCCAGCAGTGAAGTAGCGGGAGGGGTCTCAGATACGCAGTATTTT
v_call: TRBV20-1; d_call: .; clone_size: .; j_call: TRBJ2-7; cdr3_aa: CSASFATRSYEQYF; cdr3_nt: TGCAGTGCTAGTTTCGCGACGCGCTCCTACGAGCAGTACTTC
v_call: TRBV5-4; d_call: TRBD1; clone_size: .; j_call: TRBJ2-1; cdr3_aa: CASSLTRGTGPYNEQFF; cdr3_nt: TGTGCCAGCAGCTTGACCCGGGGGACAGGCCCTTATAATGAGCAGTTCTTC
v_call: TRBV9; d_call: TRBD2; clone_size: .; j_call: TRBJ2-1; cdr3_aa: CASSVGLANYNEQFF; cdr3_nt: TGTGCCAGCAGCGTAGGACTAGCGAACTACAATGAGCAGTTCTTC
v_call: TRBV11-3; d_call: .; clone_size: .; j_call: TRBJ2-1; cdr3_aa: CASSSLNEQFF; cdr3_nt: TGTGCCAGCAGCAGTCTAAATGAGCAGTTCTTC
v_call: TRBV7-2; d_call: TRBD2; clone_size: .; j_call: TRBJ2-3; cdr3_aa: CASSSSTSGRATRGQYF; cdr3_nt: TGTGCCAGCAGCTCCAGCACTAGCGGGAGGGCTACAAGGGGGCAGTATTTT
v_call: TRBV6-5; d_call: .; clone_size: .; j_call: TRBJ1-2; cdr3_aa: CASHAGRDYGYTF; cdr3_nt: TGTGCCAGCCACGCAGGGCGTGACTATGGCTACACCTTC
v_call: TRBV11-3; d_call: .; clone_size: .; j_call: TRBJ2-1; cdr3_aa: CASSLDNEQFF; cdr3_nt: TGTGCCAGCAGCTTAGACAATGAGCAGTTCTTC
v_call: TRBV19; d_call: .; clone_size: once; j_call: TRBJ1-1; cdr3_aa: CASSISGANTEAFF; cdr3_nt: TGTGCCAGTAGTATCTCGGGGGCGAACACTGAAGCTTTCTTT
v_call: TRBV18; d_call: TRBD1; clone_size: .; j_call: TRBJ2-7; cdr3_aa: CASSLDRGPPYEQYF; cdr3_nt: TGTGCCAGCTCCCTCGACAGGGGGCCCCCCTACGAGCAGTACTTC
v_call: TRBV6-5; d_call: TRBD1; clone_size: .; j_call: TRBJ2-7; cdr3_aa: CASRPGTGGNYEQYF; cdr3_nt: TGTGCCAGCAGACCCGGGACAGGGGGCAATTACGAGCAGTACTTC
v_call: TRBV28; d_call: .; clone_size: .; j_call: TRBJ2-1; cdr3_aa: CASSLVNEQFF; cdr3_nt: TGTGCCAGCAGTTTGGTGAATGAGCAGTTCTTC
v_call: TRBV6-4; d_call: TRBD1; clone_size: .; j_call: TRBJ1-1; cdr3_aa: CASSVDRAGTEAFF; cdr3_nt: TGTGCCAGCAGCGTGGACAGGGCCGGCACTGAAGCTTTCTTT
v_call: TRBV28; d_call: .; clone_size: .; j_call: TRBJ1-6; cdr3_aa: CASSLVGPGTSPLHF; cdr3_nt: TGTGCCAGCAGTTTAGTGGGACCGGGGACGTCACCCCTCCACTTT
v_call: TRBV2; d_call: .; clone_size: .; j_call: TRBJ1-5; cdr3_aa: CASSDFQGQNQPQHF; cdr3_nt: TGTGCCAGCAGTGATTTTCAGGGGCAGAATCAGCCCCAGCATTTT
v_call: TRBV29-1; d_call: TRBD2; clone_size: .; j_call: TRBJ2-3; cdr3_aa: CSVLGLAGGPDTQYF; cdr3_nt: TGCAGCGTGCTCGGACTAGCGGGAGGTCCAGATACGCAGTATTTT
v_call: TRBV5-4; d_call: .; clone_size: .; j_call: TRBJ1-3; cdr3_aa: CASSVVGVGNTIYF; cdr3_nt: TGTGCCAGCAGCGTGGTAGGGGTAGGAAACACCATATATTTT
v_call: TRBV10-3; d_call: .; clone_size: .; j_call: TRBJ1-5; cdr3_aa: CAISEFGGAQHF; cdr3_nt: TGTGCCATCAGTGAATTTGGAGGGGCCCAGCATTTT
v_call: TRBV4-3; d_call: .; clone_size: .; j_call: TRBJ1-1; cdr3_aa: CASSGVGGEAFF; cdr3_nt: TGCGCCAGCAGCGGGGTTGGAGGGGAAGCTTTCTTT
v_call: TRBV18; d_call: .; clone_size: .; j_call: TRBJ1-4; cdr3_aa: CASSQGENEKLFF; cdr3_nt: TGTGCCAGCTCACAGGGGGAAAATGAAAAACTGTTTTTT
v_call: TRBV6-6; d_call: .; clone_size: .; j_call: TRBJ1-3; cdr3_aa: CASSPERPGNTIYF; cdr3_nt: TGTGCCAGCAGCCCTGAGAGACCTGGAAACACCATATATTTT
v_call: TRBV28; d_call: .; clone_size: .; j_call: TRBJ1-4; cdr3_aa: CASRYGTDQNEKLFF; cdr3_nt: TGTGCCAGCAGATACGGGACGGACCAAAATGAAAAACTGTTTTTT
v_call: TRBV12-3/TRBV12-4; d_call: .; clone_size: once; j_call: TRBJ1-1; cdr3_aa: CASIGQLNTEAFF; cdr3_nt: TGTGCCAGCATCGGACAGTTGAACACTGAAGCTTTCTTT
v_call: TRBV15; d_call: TRBD2; clone_size: .; j_call: TRBJ2-5; cdr3_aa: CATSRVSGGETQYF; cdr3_nt: TGTGCCACCAGCAGAGTTAGCGGGGGAGAGACCCAGTACTTC
v_call: TRBV5-1; d_call: .; clone_size: .; j_call: TRBJ1-6; cdr3_aa: CASSSRPGQENSPLHF; cdr3_nt: TGCGCCAGCAGCTCCCGGCCTGGGCAGGAGAATTCACCCCTCCACTTT
v_call: TRBV19; d_call: .; clone_size: .; j_call: TRBJ2-1; cdr3_aa: CASTWGSSYNEQFF; cdr3_nt: TGTGCCAGTACATGGGGAAGCTCCTACAATGAGCAGTTCTTC
v_call: TRBV5-4; d_call: TRBD1; clone_size: .; j_call: TRBJ2-1; cdr3_aa: CASNGDRGHEQFF; cdr3_nt: TGTGCCAGCAACGGAGACAGGGGGCATGAGCAGTTCTTC
v_call: TRBV9; d_call: TRBD1; clone_size: .; j_call: TRBJ1-1; cdr3_aa: CASSGTGVRGNTEAFF; cdr3_nt: TGTGCCAGCAGCGGGACAGGGGTTCGCGGGAACACTGAAGCTTTCTTT
v_call: TRBV19; d_call: TRBD2; clone_size: .; j_call: TRBJ2-2; cdr3_aa: CASSRPSGSRTGELFF; cdr3_nt: TGTGCCAGTAGCCGCCCTAGCGGGAGTCGGACCGGGGAGCTGTTTTTT
v_call: TRBV7-8; d_call: .; clone_size: .; j_call: TRBJ2-3; cdr3_aa: CASSSTQLTDTQYF; cdr3_nt: TGTGCCAGCAGCTCCACCCAACTCACAGATACGCAGTATTTT
v_call: TRBV5-1; d_call: TRBD1; clone_size: .; j_call: TRBJ1-2; cdr3_aa: CASSFSQGDGYGYTF; cdr3_nt: TGCGCCAGCAGCTTCTCACAGGGGGACGGCTATGGCTACACCTTC
v_call: TRBV7-2; d_call: .; clone_size: .; j_call: TRBJ2-3; cdr3_aa: CASRQSSDTQYF; cdr3_nt: TGTGCCAGCAGACAATCGTCTGATACGCAGTATTTT
v_call: TRBV4-1; d_call: .; clone_size: .; j_call: TRBJ2-1; cdr3_aa: CASSQTDSFYYNEQFF; cdr3_nt: TGCGCCAGCAGCCAGACCGACAGTTTTTACTACAATGAGCAGTTCTTC
v_call: TRBV5-1; d_call: .; clone_size: .; j_call: TRBJ1-3; cdr3_aa: CASSLAFGLLSDTIYF; cdr3_nt: TGCGCCAGCAGCTTGGCCTTTGGGCTTTTGTCAGACACCATATATTTT
v_call: TRBV25-1; d_call: TRBD2; clone_size: .; j_call: TRBJ2-5; cdr3_aa: CASSEPRTGGETQYF; cdr3_nt: TGTGCCAGCAGTGAACCCAGGACGGGAGGGGAGACCCAGTACTTC
v_call: TRBV15; d_call: TRBD1; clone_size: .; j_call: TRBJ2-3; cdr3_aa: CATSRVGTGVSDTQYF; cdr3_nt: TGTGCCACCAGCAGAGTTGGGACAGGGGTATCAGATACGCAGTATTTT
v_call: TRBV29-1; d_call: TRBD1; clone_size: .; j_call: TRBJ2-5; cdr3_aa: CSGRDRLQETQYF; cdr3_nt: TGCAGCGGCCGGGACAGGCTCCAAGAGACCCAGTACTTC
v_call: TRBV9; d_call: TRBD2; clone_size: .; j_call: TRBJ2-3; cdr3_aa: CASSPRTSGTDTQYF; cdr3_nt: TGTGCCAGCAGCCCGCGGACTAGCGGCACAGATACGCAGTATTTT
v_call: TRBV9; d_call: TRBD2; clone_size: few; j_call: TRBJ2-5; cdr3_aa: CASSVDGGREETQYF; cdr3_nt: TGTGCCAGCAGCGTAGACGGCGGGAGGGAAGAGACCCAGTACTTC
v_call: TRBV24-1; d_call: .; clone_size: .; j_call: TRBJ1-5; cdr3_aa: CATSGGNQPQHF; cdr3_nt: TGTGCCACCAGTGGGGGCAATCAGCCCCAGCATTTT
v_call: TRBV28; d_call: .; clone_size: .; j_call: TRBJ2-2; cdr3_aa: CASSTPVPGELFF; cdr3_nt: TGTGCCAGCAGTACCCCGGTGCCCGGGGAGCTGTTTTTT
v_call: TRBV6-1; d_call: .; clone_size: .; j_call: TRBJ1-3; cdr3_aa: CASSEHSMGNSGNTIYF; cdr3_nt: TGTGCCAGCAGTGAACATAGTATGGGGAACTCTGGAAACACCATATATTTT
v_call: TRBV24-1; d_call: .; clone_size: .; j_call: TRBJ2-1; cdr3_aa: CAVAEGSYNEQFF; cdr3_nt: TGTGCCGTAGCAGAGGGCTCCTACAATGAGCAGTTCTTC
v_call: TRBV19; d_call: .; clone_size: .; j_call: TRBJ1-2; cdr3_aa: CASSNRRSVVGYTF; cdr3_nt: TGTGCCAGTAGTAATAGGAGGTCGGTGGTTGGCTACACCTTC
v_call: TRBV29-1; d_call: .; clone_size: .; j_call: TRBJ2-2; cdr3_aa: CSVDPNTGELFF; cdr3_nt: TGCAGCGTTGATCCGAACACCGGGGAGCTGTTTTTT
v_call: TRBV7-9; d_call: .; clone_size: .; j_call: TRBJ1-3; cdr3_aa: CATSGNTIYF; cdr3_nt: TGTGCCACAAGCGGAAACACCATATATTTT
v_call: TRBV4-1; d_call: TRBD2; clone_size: .; j_call: TRBJ2-1; cdr3_aa: CASSQGLLAGSRYNEQFF; cdr3_nt: TGCGCCAGCAGCCAAGGACTACTAGCGGGATCAAGGTACAATGAGCAGTTCTTC
v_call: TRBV11-2; d_call: TRBD2; clone_size: once; j_call: TRBJ2-3; cdr3_aa: CASSLGLAPDTQYF; cdr3_nt: TGTGCCAGCAGCCTTGGACTAGCTCCAGATACGCAGTATTTT
v_call: TRBV21-1; d_call: .; clone_size: .; j_call: TRBJ2-6; cdr3_aa: CASSKEVGSFPGANVLTF; cdr3_nt: TGTGCCAGCAGCAAAGAGGTAGGGAGCTTTCCTGGGGCCAACGTCCTGACTTTC
v_call: TRBV6-6; d_call: .; clone_size: few; j_call: TRBJ1-1; cdr3_aa: CASSYRVMNTEAFF; cdr3_nt: TGTGCCAGCAGTTACAGGGTTATGAACACTGAAGCTTTCTTT
v_call: TRBV11-2; d_call: TRBD2; clone_size: .; j_call: TRBJ2-2; cdr3_aa: CASKRGGTGNTGELFF; cdr3_nt: TGTGCCAGCAAGCGGGGGGGGACAGGGAACACCGGGGAGCTGTTTTTT